This T cell receptor (beta chain) was retrieved from a study of graft-versus-host responses after intestinal transplantation. As for the study in general: Tacrolimus plus steroids were given to all recipients for 2 to 4 years, preceded by anti-thymocyte globulin induction. Study findings and constraints: Recipient marrow contained GvH clones, some of which appeared first in ileum or blood. High graft-versus-host to host-versus-graft clonal ratios were found in allografts of patients who had graft-donor T cell macrochimerism.

A note on this clone: Its antigen remains unidentified.

TCRdb's copy holds only in-frame clones and misses some; the assay was immunoSEQ multiplex PCR. The sample contains tens of thousands of clones, around 89% of which appear only once. The input for sequencing was unstimulated CD8+ T cells sorted from spleen or lymph node cells, taken before intestinal transplant. The source is a human donor who received an intestinal transplant.

CDR3: CASSQVGAEQFF. CDR3 nucleotide sequence: TGCGCCAGCAGCCAAGTAGGGGCAGAGCAGTTCTTC. V usage is TRBV4-1 and J usage is TRBJ2-1; D is possibly TRBD1 (5 bases). CDR3 size: 12 residues. V shed 1 base and J shed 10 bases, with 8 bases lying between them. The germline CDR1 and CDR2 sequences are MGHRA and YSYEKL.